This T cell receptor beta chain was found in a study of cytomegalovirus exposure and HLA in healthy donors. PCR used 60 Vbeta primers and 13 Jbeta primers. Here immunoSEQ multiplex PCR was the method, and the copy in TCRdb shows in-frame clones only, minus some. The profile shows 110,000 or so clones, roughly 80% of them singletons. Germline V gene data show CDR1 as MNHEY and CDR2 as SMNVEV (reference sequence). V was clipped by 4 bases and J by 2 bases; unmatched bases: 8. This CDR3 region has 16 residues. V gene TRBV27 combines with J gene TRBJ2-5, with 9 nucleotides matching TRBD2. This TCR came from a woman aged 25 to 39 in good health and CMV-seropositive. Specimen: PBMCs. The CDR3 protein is CASSYLAGRGQETQYF. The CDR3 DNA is TGTGCCAGCAGTTACCTAGCGGGGCGGGGGCAAGAGACCCAGTACTTC.